This T cell receptor beta chain was retrieved from a study of beta chain features in type 1 diabetes. Only a few counts were recorded for this clone. The whole isolated RNA underwent reverse transcription, so sequencing captured expressed TCRB transcripts. Here immunoSEQ multiplex PCR was the method, and the copy in TCRdb shows in-frame clones only, minus some. The table has 450,000 to 600,000 clones, roughly 31% seen once. CDR3 length: 17 amino acids. The junction had 16 bases not matched to a gene; V was cut back by 7 bases and J by 8 bases. Germline loops: CDR1 MDHEN, CDR2 SYDVKM. Sequenced input: naive CD4+ T cells from blood. This sequence originates from a man aged 18 to 29 in good health. The V gene is TRBV28, the J gene TRBJ2-4; TRBD1 matches at 11 bases. The CDR3 spells CASNPGQGVPGVHIQYF. The CDR3 bases are TGTGCCAGCAACCCGGGACAGGGGGTTCCAGGAGTTCACATTCAGTACTTC.